The 17 T cell receptor beta chains below all came from one sample that was sequenced in a study of blood T cell repertoires in COVID-19. Libraries were prepared by immunoSEQ multiplex PCR; TCRdb keeps only in-frame clonotypes and omits some of them. Of about 480,000 clones in the sample, approximately 88% are singletons; the top ten hold roughly 1.9%. What was sequenced was PBMCs or T cells enriched from blood (not recorded which). Receptors originate from a woman in her forties who had recovered from COVID-19.

The chain recombines TRBV28 with TRBJ2-1; 9 nucleotides line up with TRBD2. The germline V gene encodes CDR1 MDHEN and CDR2 SYDVKM. V was clipped by 5 bases and J by 5 bases; unmatched bases: 7. The CDR3 is 15 residues long. CDR3 coding DNA: TGTGCCAGCAGTCTGCTGACTAGCGGCCACAATGAGCAGTTCTTC. It yields the protein CASSLLTSGHNEQFF.

The genes are TRBV15 and TRBJ1-1; D might be TRBD1 (5 bases). The CDR3 has 15 amino acids. Trimming pared 3 bases from V and 1 base from J, leaving 12 bases between. Germline CDR1 is LNHNV and CDR2 is YYDKDF (reference sequence). CDR3 region: CATSRQGHSNTEAFF. The CDR3 nucleotides are TGTGCCACCAGCAGGCAAGGACACTCGAACACTGAAGCTTTCTTT.

In its sample, this clone was seen once. V usage is TRBV11-2 and J usage is TRBJ1-6; D gene unclear. The CDR3 totals 16 residues. The germline V gene has CDR1 SGHAT and CDR2 FQNNGV. V lost 4 bases to trimming and J lost 10 bases, with 20 bases between them. CDR3 coding DNA: TGTGCCAGCAGCTCCCCGTTGCGGGGTGTTCGGTCACCCCTCCACTTT. Its protein product is CASSSPLRGVRSPLHF.

The rearrangement links TRBV9 to TRBJ2-1; D unresolved. The CDR3 sequence is 12 residues long. Looked up from germline, CDR1 is SGDLS and CDR2 is YYNGEE. V was shortened by 0 bases and J by 7 bases, with 5 bases between the two germline ends. In DNA form, the CDR3 reads TGTGCCAGCAGCGTAGGACATAATGAGCAGTTCTTC. It codes for CASSVGHNEQFF.

This chain uses TRBV6-1 with TRBJ2-1, with 10 bases aligning to TRBD2. Germline CDR1 is MNHNS and CDR2 is SASEGT. The CDR3 runs 15 residues. V lost 3 bases and J lost 3; bases outside the gene matches: 2. CDR3 sequence: CASSEGLANYNEQFF. The DNA for the CDR3 is TGTGCCAGCAGTGAGGGACTAGCGAACTACAATGAGCAGTTCTTC.

The chain is built from TRBV25-1 and TRBJ2-7; 7 bases match TRBD1. Germline V gene sequence: CDR1 MGHDK, CDR2 SYGVNS. After removal of 2 bases from V and 2 bases from J, the junction contained 6 bases not matched to a gene. The CDR3 is 15 residues long. The CDR3 sequence: CASSEHRGVTYEQYF. Written as DNA, the CDR3 is TGTGCCAGCAGTGAACACAGGGGAGTTACCTACGAGCAGTACTTC.

This chain connects TRBV6-2 or TRBV6-3 to TRBJ2-1; TRBD2 aligns across 14 bases. The CDR3 sequence is 14 residues long. Looked up from germline, CDR1 is MNHEY and CDR2 is SVGEGT. V was clipped by 6 bases and J by 12 bases; unmatched bases: 7. The CDR3 coding sequence is TGTGCCAGCAGCACGGGACTAGCGGGAGAGCGGCAGTTCTTC. Residues: CASSTGLAGERQFF.

This clone was detected a few times. The genes are TRBV18 and TRBJ1-5, with D possibly TRBD1 on 6 matching bases. The CDR3 loop spans 16 amino acids. Germline CDR1 reads KGHSH; CDR2 reads LQKENI. Trimming removed 4 bases at V and 6 bases at J, with 19 bases between. This CDR3 is CASSRTTGSPGQPQHF. CDR3 DNA sequence: TGTGCCAGCTCACGCACAACAGGGTCCCCGGGTCAGCCCCAGCATTTT.

The chain carries TRBV24-1 and TRBJ2-3; TRBD2 matches at 13 bases. Germline values: CDR1 KGHDR, CDR2 SFDVKD. The CDR3 has 16 amino acids. With V trimmed by 4 bases and J by 1 base, 1 base remained unmatched. Here the CDR3 DNA reads TGTGCCACCAGTGACGGACTAGCGGGGGGCACAGATACGCAGTATTTT. This translates into CATSDGLAGGTDTQYF.

The chain is built from TRBV19 and TRBJ1-3; D perhaps matches TRBD1 (6 bases). The germline CDR1 and CDR2 sequences are LNHDA and SQIVND (reference sequence). The CDR3 is 15 residues long. Trimming removed 5 bases at V and 2 bases at J, with 13 bases between. The CDR3 sequence: CASSAQGLPGNTIYF. DNA for the CDR3: TGTGCCAGTAGTGCCCAGGGGCTACCTGGAAACACCATATATTTT.

This clone was counted between two and nine times. V is TRBV5-5 and J is TRBJ1-1, with D possibly being TRBD1 (5 bases). Trimming shortened V by 1 base and J by 3 bases, and 10 bases separated the two germline ends. Germline values: CDR1 SGHKS, CDR2 YYEKEE (reference sequence). This CDR3 has 14 residues. In DNA, the CDR3 is TGTGCCAGCAGCTTGATCTGGGGGGACACTGAAGCTTTCTTT. It specifies CASSLIWGDTEAFF.

The gene calls are TRBV11-2 and TRBJ1-2, with a weak D call TRBD1 (6 bases). This CDR3 is built from 13 residues. Deletions cut 5 bases from V and 4 bases from J, with 11 bases between. The germline gives CDR1 SGHAT, CDR2 FQNNGV. The CDR3 coding sequence is TGTGCCAGCAGCAAGACAGGATCCTATGGCTACACCTTC. This translates into CASSKTGSYGYTF.

About this clone itself: This sample also contains other DNA sequences that code for the same CDR3. This chain joins TRBV19 and TRBJ2-3; 8 nucleotides agree with TRBD2. The V segment lost 3 bases and the J segment 1 base; nucleotides outside the gene matches: 0. Germline CDR1 LNHDA, CDR2 SQIVND (reference sequence). The CDR3 loop spans 14 amino acids. CDR3 DNA: TGTGCCAGTAGTATCGGGGGGGGCACAGATACGCAGTATTTT. Protein sequence: CASSIGGGTDTQYF.

The genes are TRBV28 and TRBJ2-1; TRBD2 matches at 14 bases. Germline V gives CDR1 MDHEN, CDR2 SYDVKM. The J segment lost 2 bases and the V segment lost 8 bases, leaving 11 bases of the junction unmatched. The CDR3 sequence is 18 residues long. The CDR3 DNA is TGTGCCAGCGGCAGACTAGCGGGAGGGCCTTATGCCTACAATGAGCAGTTCTTC. Translation gives CASGRLAGGPYAYNEQFF.

The chain carries TRBV28 and TRBJ1-5; D remains ambiguous. CDR3 length: 13 residues. The V gene lost 6 bases and the J gene lost 5 bases, with 11 bases spanning the gap. CDR1 and CDR2 from the germline V gene are MDHEN and SYDVKM. The CDR3 DNA reads TGTGCCAGCAGAAGCCCTCCCCATCAGCCCCAGCATTTT. This encodes CASRSPPHQPQHF.

The genes are TRBV7-2 and TRBJ2-1, with a possible D match to TRBD2 (7 bases). The CDR3 totals 18 residues. From germline, CDR1 is SGHTA and CDR2 FQGNSA. The V end was cut by 5 bases, the J end by 0 bases, with 20 bases between. The CDR3 DNA reads as TGTGCCAGCAGCACCCGGGGGGCCTTCCAGAGCTCCTACAATGAGCAGTTCTTC. The encoded protein is CASSTRGAFQSSYNEQFF.

This chain links TRBV28 with TRBJ1-4; D ambiguous. The V and J ends lost 6 bases and 8 bases respectively, with 4 bases between them. The CDR3 covers 10 residues. The V gene's germline CDR1 is MDHEN and CDR2 SYDVKM. The CDR3 DNA is TGTGCCAGCAGGTCGGAAAAACTGTTTTTT. Its translation is CASRSEKLFF.